This T cell receptor beta chain was sequenced in a study of graft-versus-host responses after intestinal transplantation. Whole-study context: Once they had received anti-thymocyte globulin induction, all recipients took tacrolimus and steroids for about 3 years.

Note on this clone: What it binds is unknown.

Study-wide findings and caveats: Ileal or blood samples showed some GvH clones first, and such clones were also found in recipient marrow. Peak levels of circulating GvH clones tracked with early post-transplant HvG declines.

Assay: immunoSEQ multiplex PCR; the TCRdb copy retains only in-frame clones and omits some. The sample lists roughly 62,000 clones, around 91% seen once, with about 2.9% in the top ten. The CDR3 is 15 residues long. Per germline, CDR1 SEHNR and CDR2 FQNEAQ (reference sequence). The germline V and J ends were trimmed by 3 bases and 3 bases, with 15 bases remaining between them. The chain uses TRBV7-9 and TRBJ2-7; no definite D call. This TCR derives from a human patient who received an intestinal transplant, so some T cells may come from the graft donor. The sequencing here drew on PBMCs, taken less than 130 days after intestinal transplantation. Here the CDR3 reads CASSFSDVRYYEQYF. The DNA for the CDR3 is TGTGCCAGCAGCTTCTCGGATGTCAGGTACTACGAGCAGTACTTC.